Shown below are 15 T cell receptor beta chains from a single sample sequenced in a study of beta chain features in type 1 diabetes. The sequenced template was cDNA made from the entire isolated RNA. Here immunoSEQ multiplex PCR was the method, and the copy in TCRdb shows in-frame clones only, minus some. The table records 680,000 or so clones, around 16% of them present only once. The specimen sequenced was naive CD4+ T cells from blood. The receptor source for this set is a young man in good health.

This clone was counted between two and nine times. The rearrangement uses TRBV2 and TRBJ2-1, with 13 bases fitting TRBD2. With 3 bases clipped from V and 7 bases from J, the junction kept 3 bases outside the gene matches. This CDR3 contains 15 residues. Germline V gives CDR1 SNHLY, CDR2 FYNNEI. CDR3 in DNA: TGTGCCAGCAGTGAGACTAGCGGGAGGACTAATGAGCAGTTCTTC. This codes for CASSETSGRTNEQFF.

The rearrangement links TRBV10-3 to TRBJ2-7; 9 bases are a match to TRBD1. The J segment lost 7 bases and the V segment lost 10 bases, leaving 17 bases of the junction unmatched. This CDR3 has 15 residues. CDR1 and CDR2 from the germline V gene are ENHRY and SYGVKD. The CDR3 coding sequence is TGTGCCACCGCAGGACCGGGACAGGGCTTGGGTGAGCAGTACTTC. Translated, it gives CATAGPGQGLGEQYF.

CDR3 region: CASSYGFSPLHF. In nucleotides, the CDR3 is TGTGCCAGCAGTTACGGGTTTTCACCCCTCCACTTT. The rearrangement links TRBV6-5 to TRBJ1-6; D uncertain. The CDR3 has 12 amino acids. Trimming removed 2 bases at V and 9 bases at J, with 5 bases between. Germline-derived CDR1 and CDR2 are MNHEY and SVGAGI.

This clone has just a few counts. The chain combines TRBV4-3 with TRBJ2-2; 11 bases fit TRBD2. The CDR3 has 16 residues. V trimming: 4 bases; J trimming: 7 bases; junction bases outside the gene matches: 8. Germline values: CDR1 LGHNA, CDR2 YSLEER. In DNA, the CDR3 is TGCGCCAGCAGCCCACTAGCGGGGGAAATGCACGGGGAGCTGTTTTTT. Protein sequence: CASSPLAGEMHGELFF.

This clone has more than one count but fewer than ten. This chain connects TRBV10-3 to TRBJ2-5, with TRBD1 as a possible D gene (6 bases). The end of the DNA fits TRBJ2-7 better, so the J call may be wrong. Germline loops: CDR1 ENHRY, CDR2 SYGVKD. CDR3 size: 11 residues. The CDR3 DNA reads as TGTGCCGGGGGCAGTCCCTACGAGCAGTACTTC. This codes for CAGGSPYEQYF.

This clone turned up a few times. This sequence joins TRBV7-2 and TRBJ2-1, with a possible D match to TRBD2 (6 bases). V was trimmed by 5 bases and J by 2 bases, leaving 16 bases between them. The V gene's germline CDR1 is SGHTA and CDR2 FQGNSA. The CDR3 loop spans 16 amino acids. The CDR3 DNA sequence: TGTGCCAGCAGCCGTCCGATAGGAGGGGCCTACAATGAGCAGTTCTTC. Protein: CASSRPIGGAYNEQFF. Full variable domain (rest looked up from reference TRBV7-2 and TRBJ2-1): GAGVSQSPSNKVTEKGKDVELRCDPISGHTALYWYRQSLGQGLEFLIYFQGNSAPDKSGLPSDRFSAERTGGSVSTLTIQRTQQEDSAVYLCASSRPIGGAYNEQFFGPGTRLTVL.

The J gene is TRBJ2-2, the V gene TRBV6-5, with unresolved D. Germline lookup yields CDR1 MNHEY and CDR2 SVGAGI. This CDR3 is built from 12 residues. Trimming removed 8 bases from V and 3 bases from J, with 7 bases in between. The CDR3 loop is CASRGYTGELFF. DNA for the CDR3: TGTGCCAGCCGAGGATACACCGGGGAGCTGTTTTTT.

This clone has more than one count but fewer than ten. The chain uses TRBV6-6 and TRBJ2-1; 7 positions match TRBD1. CDR1 MNHNY and CDR2 SVGAGI come from the germline V gene (reference sequence). This CDR3 has 16 residues. V lost 2 bases, J lost 4 bases, and 8 bases stayed unmatched. The CDR3 region has the DNA TGTGCCAGCAGTTACCCCGACAGGGTTTATTACAATGAGCAGTTCTTC. It encodes CASSYPDRVYYNEQFF.

This chain links TRBV7-2 with TRBJ2-1; D is ambiguous. Germline assignment: CDR1 SGHTA and CDR2 FQGNSA. Trimming cost V 5 bases and J 6 bases, with 11 bases left between them. The CDR3 is made up of 13 amino acids. CDR3 protein: CASSPEGINEQFF. CDR3 sequence (DNA): TGTGCCAGCAGCCCGGAAGGTATCAATGAGCAGTTCTTC.

This clone occurred a few times. The chain couples TRBV9 to TRBJ1-3, with a tentative D call TRBD1 (6 bases). The V gene lost 2 bases and the J gene lost 0 bases, with 12 bases spanning the gap. CDR3 length equals 16 residues. Per the germline V gene, CDR1 is SGDLS and CDR2 is YYNGEE. The CDR3 sequence is CASSVRQVSSGNTIYF. In DNA form, the CDR3 reads TGTGCCAGCAGCGTTCGACAGGTCAGCTCTGGAAACACCATATATTTT.

V gene TRBV4-2 combines with J gene TRBJ1-5, with D unclear. The CDR3 is 15 residues long. Germline V lookup: CDR1 LGHNA, CDR2 YNFKEQ. V lost 0 bases, J lost 7 bases, and 13 bases lay in between. Written as DNA, the CDR3 is TGTGCCAGCAGCCAAGATGGTAGGGAGAGGCAGCCCCAGCATTTT. It codes for CASSQDGRERQPQHF.

This clone was recorded a few times. The chain has TRBV20-1 and TRBJ1-1, with TRBD1 as a possible D gene (5 bases). Germline V CDR1 and CDR2: DFQATT, SNEGSKA (reference sequence). The CDR3 sequence is 11 residues long. The DNA for the CDR3 is TGCACCGCGGGGGGAGGCACTGAAGCTTTCTTT. Translation: CTAGGGTEAFF.

The J gene is TRBJ1-2, the V gene TRBV30; D remains unclear. The CDR3 contains 11 residues. CDR1 and CDR2 (germline): GTSNPN, SVGIG (reference sequence). V dropped 4 bases and J dropped 4 bases, with 7 bases sitting between them. The CDR3 region has the DNA TGTGCCTGGAAGTCATCCTATGGCTACACCTTC. Protein sequence: CAWKSSYGYTF.

The chain employs TRBV6-6 and TRBJ2-7, with TRBD1 as a possible D gene (6 bases). Trimming removed 6 bases from V and 0 bases from J, with 15 bases in between. The CDR3 is 15 residues long. In germline, CDR1 is MNHNY, CDR2 SVGAGI (reference sequence). The CDR3 DNA sequence: TGTGCCAGCAGAGATACCGGGACAAACTCCTACGAGCAGTACTTC. Encoded protein: CASRDTGTNSYEQYF.

This clone was recorded a few times. The rearrangement uses TRBV7-3 and TRBJ2-3; 15 bases align to TRBD2. CDR3 length equals 17 residues. V shed 4 bases and J 6 bases; nucleotides not matched to a gene: 8. Looked up from germline, CDR1 is SGHTA and CDR2 is FQGTGA. The CDR3 nucleotides are TGTGCCAGCAGCTATTGGACTAGCGGGGGGGCCCACGATACGCAGTATTTT. Translated, it gives CASSYWTSGGAHDTQYF. The full variable domain, completed using reference TRBV7-3 and TRBJ2-3, is GAGVSQTPSNKVTEKGKYVELRCDPISGHTALYWYRQSLGQGPEFLIYFQGTGAADDSGLPNDRFFAVRPEGSVSTLKIQRTERGDSAVYLCASSYWTSGGAHDTQYFGPGTRLTVL.